These 25 T cell receptor beta chains were sequenced from one sample in a study of CD4 T cells in relation to SARS-CoV-2 and coronaviruses. Their cognate antigens are unknown. Using immunoSEQ multiplex PCR, the repertoire was profiled, and TCRdb retains in-frame clones only, with some absent. The sample has tens of thousands of clones, 77% seen once. Sequenced: memory CD4+ T cells from PBMCs, cultured in vitro. All receptors derive from an adult with COVID-19.

This clone was detected once. The chain links TRBV12-3 or TRBV12-4 to TRBJ2-7, with a weak D call TRBD1 (5 bases). This CDR3 contains 13 residues. V lost 2 bases and J 3 bases, leaving 8 bases between the germline ends. The CDR3 is CASSLWGRYEQYF. The DNA of the CDR3 is TGTGCCAGCAGTTTATGGGGCCGCTACGAGCAGTACTTC.

The J gene is TRBJ2-3, the V gene TRBV5-4, with 9 positions matching TRBD2. Germline assignment: CDR1 SGHNT and CDR2 YYREEE (reference sequence). V was clipped by 2 bases and J by 4 bases; unmatched bases: 5. CDR3 length: 15 residues. CDR3 bases: TGTGCCAGCAGCTTCGGCGCGGGAGGGTCAGATACGCAGTATTTT. Translating gives CASSFGAGGSDTQYF.

V is TRBV6-2 or TRBV6-3 and J is TRBJ2-5; D gene ambiguous. CDR3 length: 13 amino acids. The V and J ends lost 4 bases and 0 bases respectively, with 6 bases between them. Germline V gene sequence: CDR1 MNHEY, CDR2 SVGEGT. In nucleotides, the CDR3 is TGTGCCAGCAGTTCTCCCAACCAAGAGACCCAGTACTTC. Protein product: CASSSPNQETQYF.

This clone was counted only a few times. The genes are TRBV12-5 and TRBJ1-2; D remains unclear. The CDR3 is 12 residues long. The V end lost 6 bases, the J end lost 2 bases, and 7 bases lay between the germline ends. Germline values: CDR1 LGHNT, CDR2 FRNRAP. The CDR3 region is CASGYSNYGYTF. The CDR3, as DNA: TGTGCTAGTGGGTACAGCAACTATGGCTACACCTTC.

This clone was seen a handful of times. The chain couples TRBV27 to TRBJ1-5, with a weak D call TRBD1 (5 bases). Germline values: CDR1 MNHEY, CDR2 SMNVEV (reference sequence). The germline V and J ends were trimmed by 5 bases and 7 bases, with 27 bases remaining between them. The CDR3 is 18 residues long. The CDR3 nucleotides read TGTGCCAGCAGTCCTAACCCCTTCTTCGGAAGGGGAAGACAGCCCCAGCATTTT. Translation: CASSPNPFFGRGRQPQHF.

V is TRBV3-1 (or the pseudogene TRBV3-2) and J is TRBJ2-3, with 10 bases fitting TRBD2. CDR1 and CDR2 (germline): LGHDT, YNNKEL (reference sequence). V gave up 0 bases and J gave up 2 bases; unmatched junction bases: 17. The CDR3 loop spans 21 amino acids. The CDR3 nucleotides read TGTGCCAGCAGCCAAGATGGGCGGGCTAGCGGGAGTACGGGACCCACAGATACGCAGTATTTT. Its protein product is CASSQDGRASGSTGPTDTQYF.

This sequence joins TRBV20-1 and TRBJ2-5; D not certain. This CDR3 has 11 residues. CDR1 and CDR2 (germline): DFQATT, SNEGSKA (reference sequence). V was shortened by 5 bases and J by 5 bases, with 9 bases between the two germline ends. The CDR3 loop reads CSAPVRETQYF. The CDR3 nucleotides are TGCAGTGCTCCGGTGAGGGAGACCCAGTACTTC.

This clone was seen just once. The V gene is TRBV6-1, the J gene TRBJ1-1; the D gene is possibly TRBD1 (5 bases). The germline V gene encodes CDR1 MNHNS and CDR2 SASEGT. Between the trimmed V and J ends, which lost 2 bases and 5 bases, there was a span of 9 bases. The CDR3 spans 13 residues. CDR3 amino acids: CASSEQGGTEAFF. The DNA for the CDR3 is TGTGCCAGCAGTGAACAGGGTGGAACTGAAGCTTTCTTT.

A few counts support this clone. CDR3 sequence (DNA): TGCGCCAGCAGCCAAGAGTGGCGGGGTACTGCCATTCAGTACTTC. This codes for CASSQEWRGTAIQYF. J is TRBJ2-4 and V is TRBV4-3; maybe TRBD2 (6 bases). The germline V and J ends were trimmed by 0 bases and 9 bases, with 15 bases remaining between them. From germline, CDR1 is LGHNA and CDR2 YSLEER. The CDR3 covers 15 residues.

The chain is built from TRBV7-9 and TRBJ2-1; 7 bases line up with TRBD2. The CDR3 is 14 residues long. The V gene's germline CDR1 is SEHNR and CDR2 FQNEAQ (reference sequence). V lost 7 bases and J lost 9; bases outside the gene matches: 12. The CDR3 protein is CASTLSGNLGEQFF. CDR3 in DNA: TGTGCCAGCACCCTCAGCGGGAACCTCGGTGAGCAGTTCTTC.

This clone was found a few times. This sequence joins TRBV27 and TRBJ1-6, with D perhaps matching TRBD1 (6 bases). Germline assignment: CDR1 MNHEY and CDR2 SMNVEV (reference sequence). This CDR3 has 14 amino acids. V shed 2 bases and J shed 6 bases, with 8 bases lying between them. The CDR3 coding sequence is TGTGCCAGCAGTTTACGGACAGCTAATTCACCCCTCCACTTT. Translated: CASSLRTANSPLHF.

The chain has TRBV7-3 and TRBJ2-1; D call uncertain. Germline assignment: CDR1 SGHTA and CDR2 FQGTGA. Trimming cost V 2 bases and J 0 bases, with 8 bases left between them. This CDR3 comprises 15 residues. The CDR3 is CASSLVGPSYNEQFF. The CDR3 DNA reads TGTGCCAGCAGCTTAGTAGGGCCCTCCTACAATGAGCAGTTCTTC.

This chain joins TRBV6-5 and TRBJ1-1; 7 positions agree with TRBD1. Germline CDR1 MNHEY, CDR2 SVGAGI. V was pared by 7 bases and J by 4 bases, with 12 bases of the junction left unmatched. This CDR3 contains 15 residues. The CDR3 spells CASKTAYRGRTEAFF. For the CDR3, the DNA is TGTGCCAGCAAGACGGCCTACAGGGGTCGCACTGAAGCTTTCTTT.

This chain uses TRBV9 with TRBJ2-7, with TRBD2 matching over 8 bases. Germline V gene data show CDR1 as SGDLS and CDR2 as YYNGEE. This CDR3 has 14 amino acids. J was trimmed by 7 bases and V by 2 bases; bases with no gene match: 8. The CDR3 sequence is CASSVTSGGGEQYF. The CDR3 region has the DNA TGTGCCAGCAGCGTCACTAGCGGAGGGGGGGAGCAGTACTTC.

This clone is labeled medium-sized. This rearrangement joins TRBV30 to TRBJ2-3; D unclear. V gave up 3 bases and J gave up 1 base, with 11 bases separating them. Germline V lookup: CDR1 GTSNPN, CDR2 SVGIG (reference sequence). The length of the CDR3 is 14 residues. The CDR3 protein is CAWRKWVRTDTQYF. The CDR3 DNA is TGTGCCTGGAGGAAATGGGTTCGCACAGATACGCAGTATTTT.

The chain couples TRBV29-1 to TRBJ1-1; D ambiguous. The CDR3 covers 12 residues. Per germline, CDR1 SQVTM and CDR2 ANQGSEA. The V end was cut by 8 bases, the J end by 1 base, with 11 bases between. The DNA for the CDR3 is TGCAGCAGCCAGAGTAAGAACACTGAAGCTTTCTTT. Translating it yields CSSQSKNTEAFF. Variable domain in full (rest from reference TRBV29-1 and TRBJ1-1): SAVISQKPSRDICQRGTSLTIQCQVDSQVTMMFWYRQQPGQSLTLIATANQGSEATYESGFVIDKFPISRPNLTFSTLTVSNMSPEDSSIYLCSSQSKNTEAFFGQGTRLTVV.

The chain couples TRBV12-3 or TRBV12-4 to TRBJ2-1; a possible D gene is TRBD2 (5 bases). This CDR3 is built from 13 residues. Trimming pared 5 bases from V and 2 bases from J, leaving 7 bases between. The CDR3 DNA reads TGTGCCAGCAGTCGGGGTCCCTACAATGAGCAGTTCTTC. Protein sequence: CASSRGPYNEQFF.

V usage is TRBV5-1 and J usage is TRBJ1-2; D is possibly TRBD1 (5 bases). Germline CDR1 and CDR2: SGHRS and YFSETQ. This CDR3 has 14 amino acids. The germline V and J ends were trimmed by 4 bases and 0 bases, with 10 bases remaining between them. The CDR3 protein is CASSVGGTNYGYTF. Written as DNA, the CDR3 is TGCGCCAGCAGCGTGGGGGGGACTAACTATGGCTACACCTTC.

The chain uses TRBV28 and TRBJ1-5, with D unresolved. This CDR3 is 15 amino acids long. V was trimmed by 4 bases and J by 8 bases, leaving 18 bases between them. The germline V gene encodes CDR1 MDHEN and CDR2 SYDVKM. CDR3 amino acids: CASSSGGMLLEPQHF. The DNA for the CDR3 is TGTGCCAGCAGTTCGGGAGGAATGCTTTTGGAGCCCCAGCATTTT.

The rearrangement links TRBV10-2 to TRBJ1-6; no clear D. The CDR3 contains 12 residues. Germline V lookup: CDR1 WSHSY, CDR2 SAAADI. Deletions cut 2 bases from V and 7 bases from J, with 3 bases between. CDR3 in amino acids: CASSEQNSPLHF. CDR3 sequence (DNA): TGCGCCAGCAGTGAGCAAAATTCACCCCTCCACTTT.

The chain joins TRBV10-3 to TRBJ2-1, with 9 bases fitting TRBD1. CDR3 length: 15 amino acids. Unmatched junction bases numbered 5, after V lost 4 bases and J lost 4 bases. Germline V gene lookup returns CDR1 ENHRY and CDR2 SYGVKD. The DNA of the CDR3 is TGTGCCATCAGTGGCCGGGACAGGGTTTACAATGAGCAGTTCTTC. It specifies CAISGRDRVYNEQFF.

This clone was seen a few times. V and J are TRBV4-2 and TRBJ1-5; D unclear. The V and J ends lost 3 bases and 3 bases respectively, with 21 bases between them. Germline loops: CDR1 LGHNA, CDR2 YNFKEQ. The CDR3 is made up of 18 amino acids. The CDR3 sequence is CASSQGGMGDKNNQPQHF. The CDR3 coding sequence is TGTGCCAGCAGCCAGGGAGGTATGGGAGACAAGAACAATCAGCCCCAGCATTTT.

This chain uses TRBV27 with TRBJ2-1; D might be TRBD1 (6 bases). Germline V gives CDR1 MNHEY, CDR2 SMNVEV (reference sequence). V was trimmed by 6 bases and J by 3 bases, leaving 21 bases between them. The CDR3 has 17 amino acids. The CDR3 coding sequence is TGTGCCAGCAGCCGACGGGTCCAGGGGCCGGGCTACAATGAGCAGTTCTTC. Encoded protein: CASSRRVQGPGYNEQFF.

This clone occurred a few times. The chain carries TRBV27 and TRBJ2-7; 7 bases are a match to TRBD1. Trimming at V came to 3 bases and at J to 9 bases, leaving 20 bases not matched to a gene. CDR3 length: 17 amino acids. Germline V gene sequence: CDR1 MNHEY, CDR2 SMNVEV (reference sequence). The CDR3 DNA sequence: TGTGCCAGCAGTTTTGTCTTCTGGGGACAGAACCTTGTGGGGCAGTACTTC. This gives the protein CASSFVFWGQNLVGQYF.

This clone showed up just once. V gene TRBV5-4 combines with J gene TRBJ2-3; 9 bases line up with TRBD2. Germline CDR1 and CDR2: SGHNT and YYREEE (reference sequence). This CDR3 region has 16 residues. Trimming cost V 1 base and J 0 bases; bases outside gene matches: 3. CDR3 bases: TGTGCCAGCAGCTTGAGGCTAGCGGGGAGCACAGATACGCAGTATTTT. It codes for CASSLRLAGSTDTQYF.